The present TCR beta chain was sequenced within a study of control samples from healthy donors and cancer patients. Germline V gives CDR1 SGHRS, CDR2 YFSETQ. This CDR3 region has 13 residues. The V and J ends lost 4 bases and 0 bases respectively, with 8 bases between them. TCRdb keeps only in-frame clones here, not all; method: immunoSEQ multiplex PCR. In the table there are 150,000 to 200,000 clones, around 88% of which are singletons. The chain links TRBV5-1 to TRBJ2-7; TRBD1 might be the D (6 bases). The clonotype originates from a man between 18 and 35 years old in good health. Sequencing was carried out using blood. CDR3 loop: CASSGDTSYEQYF. CDR3 in DNA: TGCGCCAGCAGCGGGGACACCTCCTACGAGCAGTACTTC.